What follows are 22 T cell receptor beta chains derived from one specimen sequenced in a study of blood T cell repertoires in COVID-19. Sequencing was performed with immunoSEQ multiplex PCR; in TCRdb, only in-frame clones are kept and a portion is missing. The sample gives 150,000 to 170,000 clones, roughly four fifths of which show up once; 3.7% is in the top ten. What was sequenced was peripheral blood. These receptors were taken from a woman of 80 years or more with acute or convalescent COVID-19.

The V gene is TRBV9, the J gene TRBJ2-5, with 9 bases fitting TRBD2. Germline V gene data show CDR1 as SGDLS and CDR2 as YYNGEE. This CDR3 is 18 amino acids long. V gave up 3 bases and J gave up 1 base; unmatched junction bases: 13. CDR3 DNA sequence: TGTGCCAGCAGCGAAGAGGGTAGCGGGGGACCGTCCCAAGAGACCCAGTACTTC. This gives the protein CASSEEGSGGPSQETQYF. The full variable domain, with the rest looked up from reference TRBV9 and TRBJ2-5, is DSGVTQTPKHLITATGQRVTLRCSPRSGDLSVYWYQQSLDQGLQFLIQYYNGEERAKGNILERFSAQQFPDLHSELNLSSLELGDSALYFCASSEEGSGGPSQETQYFGPGTRLLVL.

V usage is TRBV5-6 and J usage is TRBJ1-2; the D gene is possibly TRBD1 (6 bases). The germline V and J ends were trimmed by 5 bases and 0 bases, with 11 bases remaining between them. The CDR3 extends over 14 amino acids. The germline gives CDR1 SGHDT, CDR2 YYEEEE. The CDR3 DNA follows: TGTGCCAGCAGACCTACAGGGCCTAACTATGGCTACACCTTC. Its protein product is CASRPTGPNYGYTF.

The chain uses TRBV2 and TRBJ1-4; D ambiguous. V lost 8 bases to trimming and J lost 8 bases, with 18 bases between them. Germline loops: CDR1 SNHLY, CDR2 FYNNEI. CDR3 size: 14 residues. DNA for the CDR3: TGTGCCAGCTTCCGACTCCTTTTCGAGGAAAAACTGTTTTTT. This gives the protein CASFRLLFEEKLFF.

This clone was detected a few times. V and J are TRBV10-1 and TRBJ2-3, with 10 bases matching TRBD2. The CDR3 runs 16 residues. V dropped 0 bases and J dropped 3; count of bases not matched to a gene: 3. Germline values: CDR1 WNHNN, CDR2 SYGVQD (reference sequence). The CDR3 here is CASSESGLAETDTQYF. The CDR3 nucleotides read TGCGCCAGCAGTGAGTCTGGACTAGCGGAAACAGATACGCAGTATTTT.

This chain uses TRBV29-1 with TRBJ2-3, with 10 bases matching TRBD1. Germline CDR1 and CDR2: SQVTM and ANQGSEA. This CDR3 comprises 19 residues. J gave up 0 bases and V 1 base, and 13 bases lay outside the gene matches. The CDR3 sequence: CSVEGQGASPDTSTDTQYF. Written as DNA, the CDR3 is TGCAGCGTTGAAGGACAGGGGGCTTCCCCCGACACTAGCACAGATACGCAGTATTTT.

The V and J genes are TRBV19 and TRBJ2-2; possible D gene TRBD2, 5 bases. The CDR3 contains 14 residues. Germline CDR1 LNHDA, CDR2 SQIVND (reference sequence). V was pared by 5 bases and J by 3 bases, with 10 bases between. CDR3 in amino acids: CASSPRTDTGELFF. Written as DNA, the CDR3 is TGTGCCAGTAGTCCTAGGACTGACACCGGGGAGCTGTTTTTT. The full variable domain, in which reference TRBV19 and TRBJ2-2 provide the parts outside the CDR3, is DGGITQSPKYLFRKEGQNVTLSCEQNLNHDAMYWYRQDPGQGLRLIYYSQIVNDFQKGDIAEGYSVSREKKESFPLTVTSAQKNPTAFYLCASSPRTDTGELFFGEGSRLTVL.

V usage is TRBV3-1 (or the pseudogene TRBV3-2) and J usage is TRBJ2-7, with D unresolved. CDR1 LGHDT and CDR2 YNNKEL come from the germline V gene (reference sequence). This CDR3 has 16 residues. Trimming shortened V by 0 bases and J by 0 bases, and 12 bases separated the two germline ends. The CDR3 protein is CASSQEGSTSSYEQYF. The CDR3 region has the DNA TGTGCCAGCAGCCAAGAGGGTAGCACGAGCTCCTACGAGCAGTACTTC.

This chain uses TRBV19 with TRBJ1-1, with D unclear. Trimming stripped 5 bases from V and 3 bases from J, with 4 bases between. The germline V gene encodes CDR1 LNHDA and CDR2 SQIVND (reference sequence). There are 11 residues in the CDR3. In nucleotides, the CDR3 is TGTGCCAGTAGTTTATACACTGAAGCTTTCTTT. Its protein is CASSLYTEAFF.

J is TRBJ1-5 and V is TRBV5-6, with D possibly being TRBD1 (5 bases). Germline CDR1 and CDR2: SGHDT and YYEEEE. Between the trimmed V and J ends, which lost 4 bases and 0 bases, there was a span of 8 bases. The CDR3 contains 14 residues. The CDR3 loop reads CASSIRGSNQPQHF. Written as DNA, the CDR3 is TGTGCCAGCAGCATAAGGGGTAGCAATCAGCCCCAGCATTTT.

V is TRBV3-1 (or the pseudogene TRBV3-2) and J is TRBJ1-6; weak D call: TRBD1 (5 bases). V dropped 4 bases and J dropped 13 bases, with 23 bases sitting between them. CDR1 is LGHDT and CDR2 is YNNKEL in the germline V gene (reference sequence). The CDR3 is 16 amino acids. CDR3 protein: CASSPERPGGRGPLHF. In DNA, the CDR3 is TGTGCCAGCAGCCCGGAGCGGCCCGGGGGGAGAGGGCCCCTCCACTTT.

This clone came up once. The rearrangement joins TRBV18 to TRBJ1-1, with 8 bases aligning to TRBD1. The CDR3 length is 14 residues. J lost 1 base, V lost 10 bases, and 8 bases had no gene match. Germline V gives CDR1 KGHSH, CDR2 LQKENI. The CDR3 DNA reads TGTGCCACCTTTTCCGGGACAGGGAACACTGAAGCTTTCTTT. Translated: CATFSGTGNTEAFF.

About this clone: This sample includes further DNA sequences coding for the same CDR3. The J gene is TRBJ1-4, the V gene TRBV7-9; unclear D gene. The ends were cut back, 3 bases at V and 4 bases at J, with 9 bases in the middle. The CDR3 consists of 14 residues. Germline V CDR1 and CDR2: SEHNR, FQNEAQ (reference sequence). Here the CDR3 reads CASSLELLNEKLFF. The CDR3 nucleotides are TGTGCCAGCAGCTTGGAGCTTCTTAATGAAAAACTGTTTTTT.

The chain carries TRBV10-1 and TRBJ2-1; 12 bases agree with TRBD2. In germline, CDR1 is WNHNN, CDR2 SYGVQD (reference sequence). The length of the CDR3 is 19 residues. J lost 5 bases, V lost 5 bases, and 16 bases had no gene match. CDR3 nucleotide sequence: TGCGCCAGCAGTTATACAACTACGACTAGCGGGAGAGCTGACAATGAGCAGTTCTTC. Protein sequence: CASSYTTTTSGRADNEQFF.

This chain joins TRBV28 and TRBJ1-2; 7 bases agree with TRBD1. V was clipped by 4 bases and J by 2 bases; unmatched bases: 7. Germline V gives CDR1 MDHEN, CDR2 SYDVKM. CDR3 size: 15 residues. The CDR3 sequence is CASSSTGTENYGYTF. CDR3 bases: TGTGCCAGCAGTTCGACCGGGACAGAAAACTATGGCTACACCTTC.

J is TRBJ1-5 and V is TRBV3-1 (or the pseudogene TRBV3-2), with D possibly being TRBD1 (5 bases). This CDR3 spans 19 amino acids. The V end was cut by 0 bases, the J end by 9 bases, with 27 bases between. Germline CDR1 and CDR2: LGHDT and YNNKEL (reference sequence). The CDR3 loop is CASSQDRRSRASGVRPQHF. Written as DNA, the CDR3 is TGTGCCAGCAGCCAAGATAGGCGGTCCAGGGCTAGTGGGGTACGGCCCCAGCATTTT.

The genes are TRBV5-1 and TRBJ2-5, with D perhaps matching TRBD1 (6 bases). Germline CDR1 SGHRS, CDR2 YFSETQ. This CDR3 is built from 14 residues. Trimming left V 1 base short and J 2 bases short, with 9 bases between. In DNA form, the CDR3 reads TGCGCCAGCAGCTTGCCGGACAGACAAGAGACCCAGTACTTC. Its protein product is CASSLPDRQETQYF. Full variable domain (rest looked up from reference TRBV5-1 and TRBJ2-5): KAGVTQTPRYLIKTRGQQVTLSCSPISGHRSVSWYQQTPGQGLQFLFEYFSETQRNKGNFPGRFSGRQFSNSRSEMNVSTLELGDSALYLCASSLPDRQETQYFGPGTRLLVL.

The V gene is TRBV3-1 (or the pseudogene TRBV3-2), the J gene TRBJ2-4; 7 positions match TRBD1. Germline V gene lookup returns CDR1 LGHDT and CDR2 YNNKEL (reference sequence). Germline trimming cut 4 bases from V and 0 bases from J; bases unmatched to any gene: 6. This CDR3 is 16 amino acids long. The CDR3 sequence: CASSPRDRIAKNIQYF. As DNA, the CDR3 is TGTGCCAGCAGCCCGAGGGACAGAATAGCCAAAAACATTCAGTACTTC.

J is TRBJ2-1 and V is TRBV4-3, with TRBD2 matching over 8 bases. The length of the CDR3 is 17 residues. Germline V lookup: CDR1 LGHNA, CDR2 YSLEER. V shed 1 base, J shed 4 bases, and the junction held 9 bases outside the gene matches. The CDR3 DNA sequence: TGCGCCAGCAGCCAAGGTGTTCGGAGCGGGGGATACAATGAGCAGTTCTTC. Protein sequence: CASSQGVRSGGYNEQFF.

The chain uses TRBV3-1 (or the pseudogene TRBV3-2) and TRBJ2-2; D may be TRBD2 (5 bases). Looked up from germline, CDR1 is LGHDT and CDR2 is YNNKEL (reference sequence). Trimming pared 5 bases from V and 0 bases from J, leaving 13 bases between. This CDR3 has 16 residues. The CDR3 region is CASSLRGPSNTGELFF. CDR3 sequence (DNA): TGTGCCAGCAGCTTAAGAGGGCCGTCGAACACCGGGGAGCTGTTTTTT.

The chain couples TRBV20-1 to TRBJ1-1; D call uncertain. Trimming took 1 base from V and 11 from J, leaving 11 bases between them. There are 11 residues in the CDR3. Germline V gene sequence: CDR1 DFQATT, CDR2 SNEGSKA (reference sequence). The CDR3 DNA sequence: TGCAGTGCTAGAGGCACACCGGGGGCTTTCTTT. Encoded protein: CSARGTPGAFF.

This rearrangement joins TRBV7-2 to TRBJ2-1; TRBD2 might be the D (6 bases). The CDR3 is 15 amino acids. Germline V gene lookup returns CDR1 SGHTA and CDR2 FQGNSA. Trimming took off 5 bases at V and 5 bases at J, with 16 bases between the two ends. CDR3 DNA sequence: TGTGCCAGCAGCCAGATAGGGGACTCGAACAATGAGCAGTTCTTC. This translates into CASSQIGDSNNEQFF. The full variable domain, its missing parts supplied by reference TRBV7-2 and TRBJ2-1, is GAGVSQSPSNKVTEKGKDVELRCDPISGHTALYWYRQSLGQGLEFLIYFQGNSAPDKSGLPSDRFSAERTGGSVSTLTIQRTQQEDSAVYLCASSQIGDSNNEQFFGPGTRLTVL.

This clone was observed a few times. The genes are TRBV6-6 and TRBJ1-4; D not resolved. Trimming pared 2 bases from V and 0 bases from J, leaving 10 bases between. The length of the CDR3 is 16 residues. Germline loops: CDR1 MNHNY, CDR2 SVGAGI (reference sequence). CDR3 in DNA: TGTGCCAGCAGTTACGACACGGTTGCAACTAATGAAAAACTGTTTTTT. This gives the protein CASSYDTVATNEKLFF.